These 27 T cell receptor beta chains were sequenced from one sample in a study of blood T cell repertoires in COVID-19 (dated by TCRdb to the early 2020s). Receptor amplification or capture employed the immunoSEQ multiplex PCR assay. TCRdb obtained this table from immuneACCESS and retained in-frame rearrangements with V and J assigned. These tables miss some clones; where compared with another copy, unresolved V genes account for less than half of the shortfall, and the remainder is unexplained. A total of some 180,000 clones appear in this sample, 86% of them only once. Clones ranked in the top ten supply under 30% of the sample. Source material: PBMCs or T cells enriched from blood (not recorded which). These receptors originate from a woman aged 40 to 50 in a cohort exposed to, infected with or recovered from COVID-19 (not recorded which).

This chain uses TRBV6-4 with TRBJ2-3; 11 nucleotides align to TRBD1. Germline-derived CDR1 and CDR2 are MRHNA and SNTAGT. J lost 3 bases, V lost 3 bases, and 5 bases had no gene match. This CDR3 has 16 residues. The CDR3 DNA sequence: TGTGCCAGCAGTGAAGAAGGGACAGGGGGAACAGATACGCAGTATTTT. Translating gives CASSEEGTGGTDTQYF.

This chain connects TRBV7-9 to TRBJ2-1, with D uncertain. This CDR3 comprises 13 residues. Per germline, CDR1 SEHNR and CDR2 FQNEAQ (reference sequence). V dropped 3 bases and J dropped 0 bases, with 3 bases sitting between them. The CDR3 DNA reads TGTGCCAGCAGCTTCAGCTCCTACAATGAGCAGTTCTTC. Its translation is CASSFSSYNEQFF.

The rearrangement links TRBV6-5 to TRBJ2-7; 7 positions match TRBD1. J gave up 7 bases and V 10 bases, and 16 bases lay outside the gene matches. Germline CDR1 MNHEY, CDR2 SVGAGI. The CDR3 runs to 14 residues. CDR3 coding DNA: TGTGCCACGTCGACCGGGACAGTCTCACCTGAGCAGTACTTC. It codes for CATSTGTVSPEQYF.

This chain links TRBV28 with TRBJ1-5; TRBD1 matches at 11 bases. V dropped 5 bases and J dropped 0; count of bases not matched to a gene: 3. The CDR3 is 16 amino acids. Germline lookup yields CDR1 MDHEN and CDR2 SYDVKM. CDR3 loop: CASSGDRGISNQPQHF. CDR3 sequence (DNA): TGTGCCAGCAGTGGGGACAGGGGGATTAGCAATCAGCCCCAGCATTTT. The full variable domain, with the rest looked up from reference TRBV28 and TRBJ1-5, is DVKVTQSSRYLVKRTGEKVFLECVQDMDHENMFWYRQDPGLGLRLIYFSYDVKMKEKGDIPEGYSVSREKKERFSLILESASTNQTSMYLCASSGDRGISNQPQHFGDGTRLSIL.

This clone was observed a few times. V and J are TRBV4-1 and TRBJ2-2; D unclear. V shed 0 bases and J shed 8 bases, with 4 bases lying between them. The CDR3 contains 12 residues. Germline V lookup: CDR1 MGHRA, CDR2 YSYEKL. DNA of the CDR3: TGCGCCAGCAGCCAAGAAGAGGGGGAGCTGTTTTTT. Encoded protein: CASSQEEGELFF.

This clone is medium-sized (0.01 to 0.1%) by share. The chain links TRBV6-4 to TRBJ2-3, with TRBD2 matching 13 bases. The germline CDR1 and CDR2 sequences are MRHNA and SNTAGT. This CDR3 has 15 residues. J gave up 4 bases and V 2 bases, and 0 bases lay outside the gene matches. The CDR3 DNA reads TGTGCCAGCAGTGACGGACTAGCGGGAGCAGATACGCAGTATTTT. Amino acid sequence: CASSDGLAGADTQYF.

V and J are TRBV7-9 and TRBJ1-1; the D is unclear. CDR1 is SEHNR, CDR2 FQNEAQ, per germline (reference sequence). With 5 bases removed from V and 0 bases from J, the gap between germline ends came to 13 bases. The CDR3 contains 15 residues. The CDR3 protein is CASSTAYALNTEAFF. The CDR3 DNA reads as TGTGCCAGCAGCACCGCCTATGCGCTGAACACTGAAGCTTTCTTT.

This clone was observed a few times. V usage is TRBV19 and J usage is TRBJ2-1; 14 bases fit TRBD2. The germline gives CDR1 LNHDA, CDR2 SQIVND (reference sequence). The CDR3 is 17 amino acids. V lost 6 bases and J lost 4; bases outside the gene matches: 8. CDR3 residues: CASRDGTSGSVYNEQFF. CDR3 sequence (DNA): TGTGCCAGTAGGGACGGGACTAGCGGGAGTGTTTACAATGAGCAGTTCTTC.

This clone appeared a single time. The J gene is TRBJ1-1, the V gene TRBV27, with 7 bases fitting TRBD1. Per germline, CDR1 MNHEY and CDR2 SMNVEV (reference sequence). This CDR3 comprises 14 residues. V lost 5 bases, J lost 5 bases, and 8 bases stayed unmatched. CDR3 protein: CASSDLGQSTEAFF. The DNA for the CDR3 is TGTGCCAGCAGTGACCTGGGACAGAGTACTGAAGCTTTCTTT.

This clone showed up just a few times. The chain couples TRBV7-2 to TRBJ1-1; maybe TRBD1 (5 bases). The CDR3 totals 13 residues. Germline values: CDR1 SGHTA, CDR2 FQGNSA. V was cut by 5 bases and J by 5 bases, with 12 bases left in between. The CDR3 DNA sequence: TGTGCCAGCAGCAACACAGGTCGGACTGAAGCTTTCTTT. Translating it yields CASSNTGRTEAFF. The full variable domain, with the rest looked up from reference TRBV7-2 and TRBJ1-1, is GAGVSQSPSNKVTEKGKDVELRCDPISGHTALYWYRQSLGQGLEFLIYFQGNSAPDKSGLPSDRFSAERTGGSVSTLTIQRTQQEDSAVYLCASSNTGRTEAFFGQGTRLTVV.

This clone appeared a single time. The chain uses TRBV4-2 and TRBJ2-5; tentatively, D is TRBD2 (6 bases). Germline values: CDR1 LGHNA, CDR2 YNFKEQ. V was trimmed by 4 bases and J by 1 base, leaving 22 bases between them. The CDR3 contains 18 residues. The CDR3 DNA sequence: TGTGCCAGCAGCCGGACACCTAGGACTACCCTCCCCCAAGAGACCCAGTACTTC. Protein product: CASSRTPRTTLPQETQYF.

The chain recombines TRBV11-3 with TRBJ2-3; no reliable D call. Germline V gene sequence: CDR1 SGHNT, CDR2 YENEEA. V shed 3 bases and J shed 2 bases, with 3 bases lying between them. The CDR3 totals 12 residues. Here the CDR3 reads CASSFLTDTQYF. In nucleotides, the CDR3 is TGTGCCAGCAGCTTCCTCACAGATACGCAGTATTTT.

The chain combines TRBV3-1 (or the pseudogene TRBV3-2) with TRBJ2-5, with TRBD2 matching 14 bases. CDR3 length: 16 amino acids. Trimming cost V 3 bases and J 6 bases; bases outside gene matches: 6. CDR1 LGHDT and CDR2 YNNKEL come from the germline V gene (reference sequence). CDR3 loop: CASSHQGLAGAKTQYF. CDR3 sequence (DNA): TGTGCCAGCAGCCACCAGGGACTAGCGGGGGCTAAGACCCAGTACTTC.

This rearrangement joins TRBV19 to TRBJ2-1; 7 nucleotides agree with TRBD1. V gave up 2 bases and J gave up 0 bases; unmatched junction bases: 10. CDR1 is LNHDA and CDR2 is SQIVND in the germline V gene (reference sequence). The CDR3 is made up of 18 amino acids. The CDR3 nucleotides are TGTGCCAGTAGTATACAAGCCCGACAGGGCTACTCCTACAATGAGCAGTTCTTC. Protein sequence: CASSIQARQGYSYNEQFF.

The genes are TRBV11-2 and TRBJ2-1; TRBD2 agrees at 8 bases. The ends lost 7 bases at V and 1 base at J; junction bases unmatched: 6. The V gene's germline CDR1 is SGHAT and CDR2 FQNNGV. This CDR3 region has 15 residues. The chain's CDR3 is CASTPRGRSYNEQFF. As DNA, the CDR3 is TGTGCCAGCACCCCCCGCGGGAGGTCCTACAATGAGCAGTTCTTC.

J is TRBJ1-2 and V is TRBV14; D is unresolved. The CDR3 has 13 residues. V lost 0 bases to trimming and J lost 8 bases, with 10 bases between them. Germline lookup yields CDR1 SGHDN and CDR2 FVKESK. As DNA, the CDR3 is TGTGCCAGCAGCCAAGACACCTACGGGGGCTACACCTTC. This gives the protein CASSQDTYGGYTF.

The chain joins TRBV6-2 or TRBV6-3 to TRBJ1-2, with TRBD1 matching over 8 bases. Germline-derived CDR1 and CDR2 are MNHEY and SVGEGT. CDR3 size: 13 residues. Unmatched junction bases numbered 10, after V lost 4 bases and J lost 12 bases. The CDR3 region is CASSLIPDRAHTF. For the CDR3, the DNA is TGTGCCAGCAGTTTGATCCCGGACAGGGCCCACACCTTC.

The V call is TRBV6-5, the J call TRBJ1-4; the match to TRBD1 covers 8 bases. This CDR3 has 14 residues. Trimming cost V 6 bases and J 6 bases; bases outside gene matches: 6. In germline, CDR1 is MNHEY, CDR2 SVGAGI. This CDR3 is CASSPGGLDEKLFF. The CDR3 DNA sequence: TGTGCCAGCAGCCCAGGGGGCCTCGATGAAAAACTGTTTTTT.

The genes are TRBV4-1 and TRBJ1-1; 7 positions agree with TRBD1. The trim removed 4 bases at V and 5 bases at J, leaving 7 bases unmatched. The CDR3 is made up of 14 amino acids. Germline V CDR1 and CDR2: MGHRA, YSYEKL. CDR3 nucleotide sequence: TGCGCCAGCAGCCCCGGACAGGCGGGAACTGAAGCTTTCTTT. As protein: CASSPGQAGTEAFF.

The J gene is TRBJ1-5, the V gene TRBV7-9; D is unresolved. Between the trimmed V and J ends, which lost 5 bases and 5 bases, there was a span of 13 bases. Per germline, CDR1 SEHNR and CDR2 FQNEAQ (reference sequence). The CDR3 is 14 amino acids. Here the CDR3 reads CASSTYHSYQPQHF. CDR3 DNA sequence: TGTGCCAGCAGCACCTACCACAGTTATCAGCCCCAGCATTTT. Full variable domain (missing parts from reference TRBV7-9 and TRBJ1-5): DTGVSQNPRHKITKRGQNVTFRCDPISEHNRLYWYRQTLGQGPEFLTYFQNEAQLEKSRLLSDRFSAERPKGSFSTLEIQRTEQGDSAMYLCASSTYHSYQPQHFGDGTRLSIL.

The chain has TRBV5-8 and TRBJ1-4, with a tentative D call TRBD1 (6 bases). The length of the CDR3 is 15 residues. Deletions cut 0 bases from V and 7 bases from J, with 13 bases between. The V gene's germline CDR1 is SGHTS and CDR2 YDEGEE. CDR3 DNA sequence: TGTGCCAGCAGCTTGGGGGGGACACTCGGTGAAAAACTGTTTTTT. Encoded protein: CASSLGGTLGEKLFF.

The chain joins TRBV10-1 to TRBJ2-1, with D possibly matching TRBD2 (5 bases). The ends were cut back, 4 bases at V and 7 bases at J, with 17 bases in the middle. Germline CDR1 WNHNN, CDR2 SYGVQD (reference sequence). The CDR3 has 15 residues. CDR3 bases: TGCGCCAGCAGTGTCACCGGGGAACAAGGGAATGAGCAGTTCTTC. Translating it yields CASSVTGEQGNEQFF.

The chain has TRBV11-2 and TRBJ2-7, with TRBD2 as a possible D gene (6 bases). CDR1 SGHAT and CDR2 FQNNGV come from the germline V gene. Trimming pared 5 bases from V and 6 bases from J, leaving 17 bases between. The CDR3 has 14 residues. CDR3 loop: CASSTLGTPREQYF. As DNA, the CDR3 is TGTGCCAGCAGCACCCTGGGGACTCCTCGCGAGCAGTACTTC.

The rearrangement uses TRBV5-1 and TRBJ1-5; no reliable D call. V was trimmed by 0 bases and J by 6 bases, leaving 16 bases between them. The CDR3 consists of 16 residues. Germline assignment: CDR1 SGHRS and CDR2 YFSETQ. CDR3 sequence (DNA): TGCGCCAGCAGCTTGGATCCCGGGAGAGGGAGTCAGCCCCAGCATTTT. The encoded protein is CASSLDPGRGSQPQHF.

The rearrangement uses TRBV6-5 and TRBJ1-5, with a tentative D call TRBD1 (6 bases). Per germline, CDR1 MNHEY and CDR2 SVGAGI. This CDR3 comprises 14 residues. V was shortened by 5 bases and J by 5 bases, with 13 bases between the two germline ends. The CDR3 coding sequence is TGTGCCAGCAGTCTCTACAGGGCGGATCAGCCCCAGCATTTT. Amino acids: CASSLYRADQPQHF.

This clone was observed a handful of times. In nucleotides, the CDR3 is TGTGCCAGCAGTTGGGGACAGGGTAGCGAAAAACTGTTTTTT. Protein sequence: CASSWGQGSEKLFF. The chain uses TRBV27 and TRBJ1-4; 9 bases are a match to TRBD1. This CDR3 is 14 amino acids long. J gave up 8 bases and V 4 bases, and 5 bases lay outside the gene matches. Germline CDR1 MNHEY, CDR2 SMNVEV (reference sequence).

This sequence joins TRBV11-3 and TRBJ2-5; TRBD2 aligns across 8 bases. After removal of 1 base from V and 2 bases from J, the junction contained 9 bases not matched to a gene. The CDR3 loop spans 17 amino acids. Germline lookup yields CDR1 SGHNT and CDR2 YENEEA. CDR3 in DNA: TGTGCCAGCAGCTTAGGTGCCGGGGGGGCGGAACAAGAGACCCAGTACTTC. Its protein product is CASSLGAGGAEQETQYF.